A selection of T cell receptor beta chains follows, all from one sample in a study of blood T cell repertoires in COVID-19. Produced via immunoSEQ multiplex PCR; TCRdb's table is partial and in-frame only. The table lists 110,000 to 150,000 clones, approximately 80% of them singletons, with 1.5% to 2% in the top ten. The source material was PBMCs or T cells enriched from blood (not recorded which). The receptors stem from a woman aged 18-29 years who had been exposed to COVID-19. Both conserved end residues are part of each CDR3. The D gene is left open where the match is weak. Rows give clone size only sometimes, using once, few, many, or a class for an expanded clone.

d_call j_call clone_size v_call cdr3_aa cdr3_nt
TRBD2 TRBJ2-1 NA TRBV4-3 CASSQDLAGLAGGWNEQFF TGCGCCAGCAGCCAAGATTTGGCGGGACTAGCGGGAGGATGGAATGAGCAGTTCTTC
TRBD2 TRBJ2-1 NA TRBV6-5 CASSRVGLAGSEQFF TGTGCCAGCAGCCGCGTTGGACTAGCGGGAAGTGAGCAGTTCTTC
TRBD2 TRBJ2-7 NA TRBV6-5 CASSYSRRGSSYEQYF TGTGCCAGCAGTTACTCCAGGCGGGGGAGCTCCTACGAGCAGTACTTC
NA TRBJ1-2 NA TRBV27 CASSQQQGDRGYTF TGTGCCAGCAGTCAACAACAGGGAGATCGAGGCTACACCTTC
TRBD1 TRBJ2-7 NA TRBV6-6 CASRGGGQGFYEQYF TGTGCCAGCAGAGGGGGGGGACAGGGGTTCTACGAGCAGTACTTC
NA TRBJ2-7 NA TRBV9 CASSVVADSYEQYF TGTGCCAGCAGCGTAGTGGCAGATTCCTACGAGCAGTACTTC
NA TRBJ2-1 NA TRBV6-6 CASSPGRSSYNEQFF TGTGCCAGCAGCCCGGGGAGGTCCTCCTACAATGAGCAGTTCTTC
NA TRBJ1-1 NA TRBV11-2 CASSLDLRRSLEAFF TGTGCCAGCAGCTTAGATTTGAGAAGAAGTCTTGAAGCTTTCTTT
NA TRBJ1-4 NA TRBV3-1/TRBV3-2 CASSQGKRGGNEKLFF TGTGCCAGCAGCCAGGGAAAAAGGGGAGGTAATGAAAAACTGTTTTTT
NA TRBJ1-3 once TRBV19 CASRAQESSGNTIYF TGTGCCAGTAGGGCACAGGAGAGCTCTGGAAACACCATATATTTT
NA TRBJ1-1 NA TRBV3-1/TRBV3-2 CASSQAFGGTTEAFF TGTGCCAGCAGCCAAGCCTTCGGGGGGACCACTGAAGCTTTCTTT
NA TRBJ2-1 many TRBV6-5 CASSSTERNEQFF TGTGCCAGCAGTTCCACCGAACGGAATGAGCAGTTCTTC
TRBD2 TRBJ2-3 medium-sized TRBV6-2/TRBV6-3 CASSLTSGSTDTQYF TGTGCCAGCAGTTTGACTAGCGGGAGCACAGATACGCAGTATTTT
NA TRBJ1-1 NA TRBV14 CASSPFLNTEAFF TGTGCCAGCAGCCCTTTTTTGAACACTGAAGCTTTCTTT
TRBD2 TRBJ2-3 NA TRBV7-8 CASSLGTSAPPDTQYF TGTGCCAGCAGCTTAGGGACTAGCGCCCCACCAGATACGCAGTATTTT
NA TRBJ2-1 NA TRBV9 CASSGADYQVDNEQFF TGTGCCAGCAGCGGTGCGGACTACCAAGTTGACAATGAGCAGTTCTTC
NA TRBJ1-1 NA TRBV9 CASSPRTEAFF TGTGCCAGCAGCCCCCGGACTGAAGCTTTCTTT
NA TRBJ2-1 NA TRBV7-8 CASRTATDYNEQFF TGTGCCAGCAGAACGGCGACTGATTACAATGAGCAGTTCTTC
NA TRBJ1-5 NA TRBV15 CATSRDRGAGQPQHF TGTGCCACCAGCAGAGATCGGGGGGCAGGTCAGCCCCAGCATTTT
TRBD2 TRBJ2-1 NA TRBV3-1/TRBV3-2 CASSITFSGSLVHEQFF TGTGCCAGCAGTATCACGTTTAGCGGGAGTCTAGTCCATGAGCAGTTCTTC
NA TRBJ2-1 NA TRBV5-1 CASSLYLMREIGDNEQFF TGCGCCAGCAGCTTGTACCTTATGAGGGAAATCGGTGACAATGAGCAGTTCTTC
NA TRBJ1-1 NA TRBV7-2 CASSAIRGSTEAFF TGTGCCAGCAGCGCGATCAGGGGATCGACTGAAGCTTTCTTT